Below, 31 T cell receptor beta chains from the same sample are listed, as sequenced in a study of CD8 T cells in Susac syndrome. RNA in amounts of roughly 0.5 to 1 ug was reverse transcribed with random hexamers. TCRdb ran MiXCR on the immunoSEQ multiplex PCR reads and lists one entry per CDR3 protein. The top ten hold approximately 0.1% of the sample, which has under 200,000 distinct CDR3 sequences, around 95% seen once. Sequencing input: CD4+ T cells from PBMCs. These TCRs come from a human donor in good health.

The J gene is TRBJ2-5, the V gene TRBV7-2; D unresolved. CDR1 SGHTA and CDR2 FQGNSA come from the germline V gene. The CDR3 contains 14 residues. Trimming left V 6 bases short and J 2 bases short, with 13 bases between. CDR3 amino acids: CASSFQKGQETQYF. The CDR3 nucleotides are TGTGCCAGCAGTTTTCAGAAAGGGCAAGAGACCCAGTACTTC.

The V gene is TRBV6-2 or TRBV6-3, the J gene TRBJ1-5; TRBD1 might be the D (6 bases). The CDR3 runs 14 residues. Germline V gives CDR1 MNHEY, CDR2 SVGEGT. V lost 8 bases, J lost 7 bases, and 18 bases lay in between. CDR3 bases: TGTGCCAGCCAGGAAGGGGGTCGGGACCAGCCCCAGCATTTT. This sequence encodes CASQEGGRDQPQHF.

The chain uses TRBV3-1 and TRBJ2-1, with 9 bases lining up with TRBD1. After removal of 5 bases from V and 9 bases from J, the junction contained 11 bases not matched to a gene. This CDR3 spans 15 amino acids. Germline assignment: CDR1 LGHDT and CDR2 YNNKEL (reference sequence). CDR3 coding DNA: TGTGCCAGCAGCGGAGCCGGGACAGGGTGGGGTGAGCAGTTCTTC. Its protein is CASSGAGTGWGEQFF.

CDR3 bases: TGTGCCAGCAGCGTAGCAGTGGGAGGTAACACCGGGGAGCTGTTTTTT. As protein: CASSVAVGGNTGELFF. The gene calls are TRBV9 and TRBJ2-2, with a tentative D call TRBD2 (6 bases). This CDR3 comprises 16 residues. Germline lookup yields CDR1 SGDLS and CDR2 YYNGEE. Trimming took off 0 bases at V and 2 bases at J, with 11 bases between the two ends.

The chain uses TRBV20-1 and TRBJ2-1, with 11 bases identical to TRBD2. This CDR3 comprises 14 residues. V was clipped by 5 bases and J by 7 bases; unmatched bases: 7. CDR1 is DFQATT, CDR2 SNEGSKA, per germline (reference sequence). CDR3 nucleotide sequence: TGCAGTGCTGAGTATAGCGGGGGGGCGAATGAGCAGTTCTTC. Translation gives CSAEYSGGANEQFF.

The J gene is TRBJ2-1, the V gene TRBV14; 11 bases line up with TRBD2. V shed 7 bases, J shed 9 bases, and the junction held 2 bases outside the gene matches. The CDR3 contains 12 residues. The germline CDR1 and CDR2 sequences are SGHDN and FVKESK. The CDR3 DNA follows: TGTGCCAGCACTAGCGGGGGGCGTGAGCAGTTCTTC. It codes for CASTSGGREQFF.

J is TRBJ2-3 and V is TRBV4-1; 7 bases line up with TRBD2. V shed 4 bases, J shed 4 bases, and the junction held 8 bases outside the gene matches. The CDR3 has 15 amino acids. CDR1 and CDR2 from the germline V gene are MGHRA and YSYEKL. The DNA of the CDR3 is TGCGCCAGCAGCCTCCTATGGGCGGGAGCAGATACGCAGTATTTT. Translation: CASSLLWAGADTQYF.

The chain recombines TRBV12-3 or TRBV12-4 with TRBJ2-3; no firm D call. CDR3 length: 12 amino acids. The V end was cut by 8 bases, the J end by 7 bases, with 13 bases between. The CDR3 DNA is TGTGCCAGCCGAAAGACCCCCTATACGCAGTATTTT. Translation gives CASRKTPYTQYF.

The chain uses TRBV3-1 and TRBJ1-5; a possible D gene is TRBD1 (5 bases). V was shortened by 6 bases and J by 4 bases, with 13 bases between the two germline ends. The germline CDR1 and CDR2 sequences are LGHDT and YNNKEL (reference sequence). This CDR3 contains 14 residues. CDR3 amino acids: CASSRAGVNQPQHF. Here the CDR3 DNA reads TGTGCCAGCAGTCGGGCGGGGGTAAATCAGCCCCAGCATTTT.

This clonotype has just a few counts. The rearrangement links TRBV30 to TRBJ2-1; TRBD2 matches 8 bases. CDR1 is GTSNPN and CDR2 is SVGIG in the germline V gene (reference sequence). This CDR3 region has 15 residues. J was trimmed by 3 bases and V by 0 bases; bases with no gene match: 4. As DNA, the CDR3 is TGTGCCTGGAGTGTAGGGCTAGCGGGCTACAATGAGCAGTTCTTC. This encodes CAWSVGLAGYNEQFF.

Only one count was recorded for this clonotype. V usage is TRBV14 and J usage is TRBJ2-3, with TRBD2 identical over 7 bases. There are 13 residues in the CDR3. J gave up 4 bases and V 4 bases, and 2 bases lay outside the gene matches. Germline V lookup: CDR1 SGHDN, CDR2 FVKESK. The CDR3 region is CASSRTSPDTQYF. DNA for the CDR3: TGTGCCAGCAGCCGGACTAGTCCAGATACGCAGTATTTT.

This clonotype was detected only once. The chain links TRBV7-9 to TRBJ2-1; 13 nucleotides line up with TRBD2. The V segment lost 4 bases and the J segment 9 bases; nucleotides outside the gene matches: 9. The germline V gene encodes CDR1 SEHNR and CDR2 FQNEAQ (reference sequence). The CDR3 has 16 amino acids. In DNA form, the CDR3 reads TGTGCCAGCAGCTCGAGACTACTAGCGGGAGGGGGTGAGCAGTTCTTC. It specifies CASSSRLLAGGGEQFF.

The rearrangement links TRBV5-4 to TRBJ1-3; D remains ambiguous. The length of the CDR3 is 12 residues. The V end was cut by 8 bases, the J end by 0 bases, with 6 bases between. Per the germline V gene, CDR1 is SGHNT and CDR2 is YYREEE (reference sequence). The CDR3 DNA sequence: TGTGCCAGTACAAACTCTGGAAACACCATATATTTT. Its translation: CASTNSGNTIYF.

This clonotype was counted once. The chain has TRBV28 and TRBJ2-7; 8 bases are shared with TRBD2. Trimming removed 5 bases from V and 4 bases from J; junction bases left unmatched: 13. This CDR3 contains 16 residues. The germline V gene has CDR1 MDHEN and CDR2 SYDVKM. CDR3: CASSPGSGSYFYEQYV. The DNA of the CDR3 is TGTGCCAGCAGTCCGGGAAGCGGGAGTTATTTTTACGAGCAGTACGTC.

The gene calls are TRBV7-2 and TRBJ2-3; TRBD1 aligns across 7 bases. V was clipped by 1 base and J by 4 bases; unmatched bases: 5. Germline V gene lookup returns CDR1 SGHTA and CDR2 FQGNSA. The CDR3 consists of 15 residues. CDR3 DNA sequence: TGTGCCAGCAGCTTAGGTGCCACAGGGGCAGATACGCAGTATTTT. This codes for CASSLGATGADTQYF.

This clonotype was detected only a few times. This chain connects TRBV29-1 to TRBJ2-7, with D hard to call. V lost 4 bases and J 0 bases, leaving 4 bases between the germline ends. This CDR3 is built from 11 residues. The germline CDR1 and CDR2 sequences are SQVTM and ANQGSEA. The CDR3 sequence: CSVADSYEQYF. The CDR3 DNA reads TGCAGCGTTGCCGACTCCTACGAGCAGTACTTC.

The V call is TRBV20-1, the J call TRBJ1-5; D unclear. Germline V gene data show CDR1 as DFQATT and CDR2 as SNEGSKA (reference sequence). The germline V and J ends were trimmed by 0 bases and 3 bases, with 15 bases remaining between them. The CDR3 sequence is 16 residues long. CDR3 in amino acids: CSAREVAQDPNQPQHF. The CDR3 DNA reads as TGCAGTGCTAGAGAAGTGGCCCAGGACCCCAATCAGCCCCAGCATTTT.

The genes are TRBV7-2 and TRBJ1-2; D might be TRBD1 (5 bases). The germline V and J ends were trimmed by 1 base and 5 bases, with 14 bases remaining between them. CDR3 length: 15 amino acids. Looked up from germline, CDR1 is SGHTA and CDR2 is FQGNSA. In DNA form, the CDR3 reads TGTGCCAGCAGCTTAGGCCCGGGACTGCTATATGGCTACACCTTC. Amino acid sequence: CASSLGPGLLYGYTF. Drawing the rest from reference TRBV7-2 and TRBJ1-2, the complete variable domain is GAGVSQSPSNKVTEKGKDVELRCDPISGHTALYWYRQSLGQGLEFLIYFQGNSAPDKSGLPSDRFSAERTGGSVSTLTIQRTQQEDSAVYLCASSLGPGLLYGYTFGSGTRLTVV.

This rearrangement joins TRBV24-1 to TRBJ2-2; D is perhaps TRBD2 (6 bases). The germline V gene has CDR1 KGHDR and CDR2 SFDVKD. The CDR3 spans 18 residues. Trimming took off 0 bases at V and 5 bases at J, with 18 bases between the two ends. The CDR3 protein is CATSDLGGVGPPTGELFF. The DNA for the CDR3 is TGTGCCACCAGTGATTTGGGAGGGGTCGGTCCCCCAACCGGGGAGCTGTTTTTT.

The rearrangement joins TRBV29-1 to TRBJ2-5; D perhaps matches TRBD2 (5 bases). Germline values: CDR1 SQVTM, CDR2 ANQGSEA. This CDR3 region has 15 residues. V lost 1 base and J lost 4, with 16 bases in between. The CDR3 protein is CSVEVLGVIRETQYF. CDR3 sequence (DNA): TGCAGCGTTGAAGTCCTCGGGGTCATCCGAGAGACCCAGTACTTC.

This chain links TRBV30 with TRBJ2-3; D gene ambiguous. The CDR3 length is 14 residues. With 1 base removed from V and 0 bases from J, the gap between germline ends came to 8 bases. CDR1 is GTSNPN, CDR2 SVGIG, per germline (reference sequence). The CDR3 is CAWSGGISTDTQYF. The DNA for the CDR3 is TGTGCCTGGAGTGGGGGAATCAGCACAGATACGCAGTATTTT.

This clonotype was seen just once. V usage is TRBV20-1 and J usage is TRBJ2-1; D may be TRBD2 (5 bases). The V gene lost 5 bases and the J gene lost 4 bases, with 9 bases spanning the gap. Germline V gene lookup returns CDR1 DFQATT and CDR2 SNEGSKA (reference sequence). The CDR3 totals 12 residues. This chain's CDR3 is CSAQPGYNEQFF. The DNA for the CDR3 is TGCAGTGCTCAACCGGGGTACAATGAGCAGTTCTTC.

This sequence joins TRBV11-1 and TRBJ2-1; 10 bases are shared with TRBD2. Germline V lookup: CDR1 SGHAT, CDR2 FQDESV (reference sequence). J lost 8 bases, V lost 4 bases, and 20 bases had no gene match. The CDR3 is 19 amino acids. The CDR3 coding sequence is TGTGCCAGCAGCTCGACGATTCAACTAGCGGGAAGCTTAAGGGATGAGCAGTTCTTC. It translates to CASSSTIQLAGSLRDEQFF.

The CDR3, as DNA: TGCGCCAGCAGTGGACAGGAGACCTACGAGCAGTACGTC. Residues: CASSGQETYEQYV. This sequence joins TRBV23-1 and TRBJ2-7; TRBD1 matches at 7 bases. TRBV23-1 is an open reading frame, and its role is uncertain. J was trimmed by 2 bases and V by 5 bases; bases with no gene match: 3. CDR3 length: 13 amino acids.

This chain connects TRBV29-1 to TRBJ2-1, with 7 bases that match TRBD2. The J segment lost 9 bases and the V segment lost 4 bases, leaving 6 bases of the junction unmatched. The CDR3 runs 12 residues. Germline V CDR1 and CDR2: SQVTM, ANQGSEA. CDR3 bases: TGCAGCGTTGGCCGGACGGGAGGTGAGCAGTTCTTC. Its translation: CSVGRTGGEQFF.

The chain couples TRBV20-1 to TRBJ2-3; the match to TRBD2 covers 7 bases. This CDR3 has 12 residues. Germline lookup yields CDR1 DFQATT and CDR2 SNEGSKA (reference sequence). Trimming at V came to 3 bases and at J to 4 bases, leaving 1 base not matched to a gene. DNA of the CDR3: TGCAGTGCTAGGACTAGCCCAGATACGCAGTATTTT. Amino acid sequence: CSARTSPDTQYF.

V is TRBV27 and J is TRBJ2-3; 7 bases align to TRBD2. V lost 5 bases and J lost 0; bases outside the gene matches: 5. The CDR3 is made up of 15 amino acids. Germline lookup yields CDR1 MNHEY and CDR2 SMNVEV (reference sequence). The CDR3 reads CASSPWGGSTDTQYF. The CDR3 DNA follows: TGTGCCAGCAGTCCGTGGGGGGGGAGCACAGATACGCAGTATTTT.

The V gene is TRBV5-6, the J gene TRBJ1-5; no clear D gene. The germline gives CDR1 SGHDT, CDR2 YYEEEE. The CDR3 contains 13 residues. V was pared by 4 bases and J by 0 bases, with 5 bases between. CDR3 protein: CASSTYSNQPQHF. The CDR3 DNA follows: TGTGCCAGCAGCACGTATAGCAATCAGCCCCAGCATTTT. Together with reference TRBV5-6 and TRBJ1-5, the CDR3 gives the full variable domain: DAGVTQSPTHLIKTRGQQVTLRCSPKSGHDTVSWYQQALGQGPQFIFQYYEEEERQRGNFPDRFSGHQFPNYSSELNVNALLLGDSALYLCASSTYSNQPQHFGDGTRLSIL.

The rearrangement links TRBV20-1 to TRBJ2-4; D uncertain. The ends were cut back, 6 bases at V and 0 bases at J, with 15 bases in the middle. Germline CDR1 and CDR2: DFQATT and SNEGSKA (reference sequence). CDR3 size: 15 residues. CDR3 sequence: CSAEEFSLAKNIQYF. Written as DNA, the CDR3 is TGCAGTGCCGAAGAGTTTAGCCTAGCCAAAAACATTCAGTACTTC.

The V call is TRBV3-1, the J call TRBJ2-1; 9 positions agree with TRBD2. In germline, CDR1 is LGHDT, CDR2 YNNKEL (reference sequence). The CDR3 loop spans 15 amino acids. V dropped 4 bases and J dropped 5; count of bases not matched to a gene: 6. The CDR3 sequence: CASSPRASGNNEQFF. The CDR3 coding sequence is TGTGCCAGCAGCCCCAGGGCTAGCGGGAACAATGAGCAGTTCTTC.

The gene calls are TRBV29-1 and TRBJ2-1; TRBD2 aligns across 13 bases. Germline V gene sequence: CDR1 SQVTM, CDR2 ANQGSEA. V lost 7 bases to trimming and J lost 8 bases; unmatched junction nucleotides: 2. This CDR3 spans 12 amino acids. The CDR3 loop is CSGTSGSDEQFF. CDR3 nucleotides: TGCAGCGGGACTAGCGGGAGCGATGAGCAGTTCTTC.